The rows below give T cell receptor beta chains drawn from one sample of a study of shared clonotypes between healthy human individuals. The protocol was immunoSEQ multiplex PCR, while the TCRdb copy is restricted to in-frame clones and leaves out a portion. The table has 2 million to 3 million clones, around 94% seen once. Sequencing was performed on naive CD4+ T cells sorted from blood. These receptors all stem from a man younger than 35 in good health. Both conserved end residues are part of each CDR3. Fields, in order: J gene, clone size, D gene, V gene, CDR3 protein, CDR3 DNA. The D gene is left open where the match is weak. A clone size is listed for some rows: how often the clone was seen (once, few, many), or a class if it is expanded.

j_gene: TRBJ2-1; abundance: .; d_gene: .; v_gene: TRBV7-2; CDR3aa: CASSLNAFNEQFF; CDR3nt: TGTGCCAGCAGCTTAAACGCGTTCAATGAGCAGTTCTTC
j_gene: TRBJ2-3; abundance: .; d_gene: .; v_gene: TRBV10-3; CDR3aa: CAISVGAGDTQYF; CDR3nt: TGTGCCATCAGTGTAGGGGCCGGCGATACGCAGTATTTT
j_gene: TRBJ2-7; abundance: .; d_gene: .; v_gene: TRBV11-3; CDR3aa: CASSRTTGYEQYF; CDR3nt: TGTGCCAGCAGCCGGACGACCGGCTACGAGCAGTACTTC
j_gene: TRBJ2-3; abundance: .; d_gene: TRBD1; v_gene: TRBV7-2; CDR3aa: CASSLNLRTGLTDTQYF; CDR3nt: TGTGCCAGCAGCCTAAACCTCAGGACAGGGCTCACAGATACGCAGTATTTT
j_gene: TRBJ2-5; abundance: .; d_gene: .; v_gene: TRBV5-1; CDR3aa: CASSATSKETQYF; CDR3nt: TGCGCCAGCAGCGCCACTAGCAAAGAGACCCAGTACTTC
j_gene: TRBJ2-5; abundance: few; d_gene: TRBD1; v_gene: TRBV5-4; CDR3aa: CASSLGDRAQETQYF; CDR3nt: TGTGCCAGCAGCTTGGGGGACAGGGCCCAAGAGACCCAGTACTTC
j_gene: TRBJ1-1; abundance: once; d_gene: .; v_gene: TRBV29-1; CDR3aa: CSVAQKLNTEAFF; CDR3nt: TGCAGCGTTGCACAGAAATTGAACACTGAAGCTTTCTTT
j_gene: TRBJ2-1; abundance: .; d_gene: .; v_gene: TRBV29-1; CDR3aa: CSAPRDSPRSSYNEQFF; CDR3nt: TGCAGCGCCCCGAGGGACTCCCCCCGGAGCTCCTACAATGAGCAGTTCTTC
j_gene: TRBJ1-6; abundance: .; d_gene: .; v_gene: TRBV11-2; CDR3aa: CASSLVISGKFSPLHF; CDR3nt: TGTGCCAGCAGCTTAGTCATCAGCGGAAAATTCTCACCCCTCCACTTT
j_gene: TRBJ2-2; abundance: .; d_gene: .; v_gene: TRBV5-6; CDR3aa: CASSLSRVAGELFF; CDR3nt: TGTGCCAGCAGCTTGTCTAGGGTGGCCGGGGAGCTGTTTTTT
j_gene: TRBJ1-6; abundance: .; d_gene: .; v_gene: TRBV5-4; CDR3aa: CASSLGVSNNSPLHF; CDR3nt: TGTGCCAGCAGCTTGGGGGTATCCAATAATTCACCCCTCCACTTT
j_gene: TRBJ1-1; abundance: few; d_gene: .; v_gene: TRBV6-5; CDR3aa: CASSYEWGANTEAFF; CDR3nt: TGTGCCAGCAGTTACGAGTGGGGTGCGAACACTGAAGCTTTCTTT
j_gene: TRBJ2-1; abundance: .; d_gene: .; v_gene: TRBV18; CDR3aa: CASSAVSYNEQFF; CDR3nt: TGTGCCAGCTCGGCTGTATCCTACAATGAGCAGTTCTTC
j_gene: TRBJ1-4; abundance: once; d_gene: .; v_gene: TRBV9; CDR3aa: CASSVGFGSQNEKLFF; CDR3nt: TGTGCCAGCAGCGTAGGATTTGGCAGCCAAAATGAAAAACTGTTTTTT
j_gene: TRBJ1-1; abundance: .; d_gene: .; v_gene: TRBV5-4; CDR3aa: CASRTDSATEAFF; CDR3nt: TGTGCCAGCAGAACGGACAGTGCCACTGAAGCTTTCTTT
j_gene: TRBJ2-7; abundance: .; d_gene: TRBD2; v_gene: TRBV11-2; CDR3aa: CASSVIAGVSYEQYF; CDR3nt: TGTGCCAGCAGCGTAATAGCGGGAGTCTCCTACGAGCAGTACTTC
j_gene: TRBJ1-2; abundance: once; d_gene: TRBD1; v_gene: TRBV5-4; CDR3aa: CASSFDREGYGYTF; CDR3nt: TGTGCCAGCAGCTTCGACAGGGAAGGGTATGGCTACACCTTC
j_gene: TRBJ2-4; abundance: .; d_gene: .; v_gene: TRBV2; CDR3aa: CASTDKNIQYF; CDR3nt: TGTGCCAGCACCGACAAGAACATTCAGTACTTC
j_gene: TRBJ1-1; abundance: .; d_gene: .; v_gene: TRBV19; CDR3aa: CASHPGGVNTEAFF; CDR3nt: TGTGCCAGTCACCCTGGTGGGGTTAACACTGAAGCTTTCTTT
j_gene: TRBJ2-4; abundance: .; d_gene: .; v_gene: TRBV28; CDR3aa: CASSSGIQRDIQYF; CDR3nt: TGTGCCAGCAGTTCAGGGATTCAACGGGACATTCAGTACTTC
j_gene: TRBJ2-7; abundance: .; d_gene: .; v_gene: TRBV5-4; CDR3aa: CASRPWGHGYEQYF; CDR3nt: TGTGCCAGCCGCCCCTGGGGCCATGGGTACGAGCAGTACTTC
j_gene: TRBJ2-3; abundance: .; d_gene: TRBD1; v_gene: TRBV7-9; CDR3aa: CASSQDRGIDTQYF; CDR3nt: TGTGCCAGCAGCCAGGACAGGGGAATAGATACGCAGTATTTT
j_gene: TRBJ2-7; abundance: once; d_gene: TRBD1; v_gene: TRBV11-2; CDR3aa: CASSSLGGQVYEQYF; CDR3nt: TGTGCCAGCAGCTCCCTGGGGGGACAGGTCTACGAGCAGTACTTC
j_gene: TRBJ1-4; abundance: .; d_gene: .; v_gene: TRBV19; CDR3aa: CASRIGRGRGKLFF; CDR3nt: TGTGCCAGTAGAATTGGCAGGGGCCGGGGAAAACTGTTTTTT
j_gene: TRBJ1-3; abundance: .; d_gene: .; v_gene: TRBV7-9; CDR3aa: CASSLGQPGNTIYF; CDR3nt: TGTGCCAGCAGCTTAGGGCAGCCTGGAAACACCATATATTTT
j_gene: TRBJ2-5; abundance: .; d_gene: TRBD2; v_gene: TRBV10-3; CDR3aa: CAISEPAPDTAGEETQYF; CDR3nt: TGTGCCATCAGTGAGCCCGCACCCGACACGGCGGGGGAAGAGACCCAGTACTTC
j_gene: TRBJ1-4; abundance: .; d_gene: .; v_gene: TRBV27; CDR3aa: CASSPTGATNEKLFF; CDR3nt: TGTGCCAGCAGTCCTACAGGAGCAACTAATGAAAAACTGTTTTTT
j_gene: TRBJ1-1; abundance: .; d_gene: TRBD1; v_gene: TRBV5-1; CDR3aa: CASSGRQGRTEAFF; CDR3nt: TGCGCCAGCAGCGGTAGACAGGGGAGAACTGAAGCTTTCTTT
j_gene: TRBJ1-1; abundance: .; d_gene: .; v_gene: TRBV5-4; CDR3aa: CASSSNTEAFF; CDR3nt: TGTGCCAGCAGCAGCAACACTGAAGCTTTCTTT
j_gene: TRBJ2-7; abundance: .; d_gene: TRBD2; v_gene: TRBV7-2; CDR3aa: CASSLASSGSYEQYF; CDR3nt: TGTGCCAGCAGCCTAGCCTCTAGCGGCTCCTACGAGCAGTACTTC
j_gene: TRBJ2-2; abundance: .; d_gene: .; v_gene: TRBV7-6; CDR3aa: CASSLVVAGELFF; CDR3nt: TGTGCCAGCAGCTTAGTTGTGGCCGGGGAGCTGTTTTTT
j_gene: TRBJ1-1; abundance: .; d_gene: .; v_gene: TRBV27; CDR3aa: CASSFFPGSTEAFF; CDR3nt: TGTGCCAGCAGTTTTTTCCCAGGTTCCACTGAAGCTTTCTTT
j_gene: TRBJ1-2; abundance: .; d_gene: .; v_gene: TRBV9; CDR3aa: CASSVDSNYGYTF; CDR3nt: TGTGCCAGCAGCGTAGACTCTAACTATGGCTACACCTTC
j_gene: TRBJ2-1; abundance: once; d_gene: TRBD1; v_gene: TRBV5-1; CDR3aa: CASSLGQHNEQFF; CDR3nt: TGCGCCAGCAGCCTGGGACAGCACAATGAGCAGTTCTTC
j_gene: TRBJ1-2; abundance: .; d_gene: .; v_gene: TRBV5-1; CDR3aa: CASSYGSSNQNWDYGYTF; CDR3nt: TGCGCCAGCAGTTACGGCAGCAGCAACCAAAATTGGGACTATGGCTACACCTTC
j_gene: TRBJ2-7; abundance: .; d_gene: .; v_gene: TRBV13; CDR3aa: CASSPQLYEQYF; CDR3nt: TGTGCCAGCAGCCCCCAGTTGTACGAGCAGTACTTC
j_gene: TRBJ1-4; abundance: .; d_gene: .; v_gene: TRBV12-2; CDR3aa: CASRPARGATNEKLFF; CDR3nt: TGTGCAAGTCGCCCCGCCCGTGGGGCTACTAATGAAAAACTGTTTTTT
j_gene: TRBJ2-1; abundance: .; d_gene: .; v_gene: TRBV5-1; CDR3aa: CASSAGLGSGGYNEQFF; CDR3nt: TGCGCCAGCAGTGCGGGACTCGGGTCTGGTGGTTACAATGAGCAGTTCTTC
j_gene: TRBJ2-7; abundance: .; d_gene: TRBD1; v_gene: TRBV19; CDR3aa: CASSSRQGREYEQYF; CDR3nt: TGTGCCAGTAGCTCTCGACAGGGGCGCGAATACGAGCAGTACTTC